The clone carrying this T cell receptor (beta chain) has ten or more counts. What it binds is unknown. There are 13 residues in the CDR3. The V and J ends lost 3 bases and 5 bases respectively, with 10 bases between them. Within the library, unique molecular identifiers were attached to each individual cDNA molecule. TCRdb analysed the RACE reads with MiXCR anew, one entry per CDR3 protein. Of under 130,000 distinct CDR3 sequences in the sample, approximately 10% were seen once. Time point specified: patch test 1, 2 weeks after DPC sensitization. The treatment was: therapeutic diphenylcyclopropenone sensitization with weekly scalp DPC. The data originate from a study of human T cells and chemical hapten exposure. Study-wide findings and caveats: In comparison with controls, expanded TCRs gave rise to a significantly larger number of large CDR3 similarity clusters.

The receptor's source is a woman in her thirties or forties with alopecia areata. Some clones in this sample may be carry-over from other donors' samples. Here the sequenced sample was whole blood, taken in connection with sensitization to the hapten diphenylcyclopropenone (DPC). The rearrangement links TRBV12-3 or TRBV12-4 to TRBJ2-5; D not resolved. CDR3 sequence (DNA): TGTGCCAGCAGTTTGCAGTTCGAGGAGACCCAGTACTTC. Translated, it gives CASSLQFEETQYF.